What follows is one T cell receptor (beta chain) and its context. This specimen belongs to a study of shared clonotypes between healthy human individuals. Replicate sorted-subset PCRs were loaded with around 220 ng DNA, roughly 33,000 T cell genomes. Profiling relied on immunoSEQ multiplex PCR, and the TCRdb table lists in-frame clones only, not all of them. This sample has about 580,000 clones, with 95% to 98% found just once. The CDR3 is made up of 21 amino acids. The J segment lost 2 bases and the V segment lost 6 bases, leaving 22 bases of the junction unmatched. Germline V CDR1 and CDR2: MNHEY, SMNVEV (reference sequence). Naive CD8 cells lacked CD45RO and underwent positive selection for CCR7, leaving out terminally differentiated effector memory CD45RA+ cells.

Sequences were obtained from naive CD8+ T cells sorted from blood. The chain uses TRBV27 and TRBJ2-3, with 11 bases lining up with TRBD2. This receptor was identified in a young man in good health. CDR3 residues: CASRPNILSTSGNSFTDTQYF. CDR3 bases: TGTGCCAGCAGGCCGAACATCTTATCGACTAGCGGGAACTCCTTCACAGATACGCAGTATTTT.